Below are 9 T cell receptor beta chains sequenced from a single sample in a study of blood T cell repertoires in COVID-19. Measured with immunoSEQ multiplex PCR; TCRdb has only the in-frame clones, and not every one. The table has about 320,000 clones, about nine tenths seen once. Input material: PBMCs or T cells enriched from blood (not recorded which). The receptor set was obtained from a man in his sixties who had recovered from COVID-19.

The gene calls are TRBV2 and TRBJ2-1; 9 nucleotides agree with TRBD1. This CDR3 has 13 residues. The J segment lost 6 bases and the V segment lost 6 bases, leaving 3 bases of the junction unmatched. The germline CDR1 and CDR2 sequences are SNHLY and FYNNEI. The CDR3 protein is CASREGQGNEQFF. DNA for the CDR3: TGTGCCAGCAGAGAGGGACAGGGCAATGAGCAGTTCTTC.

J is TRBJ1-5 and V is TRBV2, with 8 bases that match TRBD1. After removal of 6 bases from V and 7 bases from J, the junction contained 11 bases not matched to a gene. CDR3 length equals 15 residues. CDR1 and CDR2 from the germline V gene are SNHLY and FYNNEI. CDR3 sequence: CASRPGQGKTQPQHF. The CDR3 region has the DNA TGTGCCAGCAGACCTGGACAGGGAAAAACCCAGCCCCAGCATTTT.

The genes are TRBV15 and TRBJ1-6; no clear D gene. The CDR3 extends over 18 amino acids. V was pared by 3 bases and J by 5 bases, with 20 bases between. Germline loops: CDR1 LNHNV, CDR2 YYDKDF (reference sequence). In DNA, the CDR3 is TGTGCCACCAGCAGGGAGTTAAGAACCCTGAGGCATAATTCACCCCTCCACTTT. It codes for CATSRELRTLRHNSPLHF.

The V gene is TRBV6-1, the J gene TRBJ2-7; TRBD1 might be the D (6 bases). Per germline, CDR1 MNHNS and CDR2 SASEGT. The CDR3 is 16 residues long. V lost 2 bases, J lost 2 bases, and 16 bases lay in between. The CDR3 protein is CASSERTVSGTYEQYF. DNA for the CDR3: TGTGCCAGCAGTGAACGGACAGTGAGTGGAACCTACGAGCAGTACTTC.

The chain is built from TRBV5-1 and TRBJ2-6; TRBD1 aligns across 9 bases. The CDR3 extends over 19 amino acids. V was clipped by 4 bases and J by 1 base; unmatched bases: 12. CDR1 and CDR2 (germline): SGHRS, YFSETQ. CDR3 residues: CASSGIPGQGRSGANVLTF. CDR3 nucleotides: TGCGCCAGCAGCGGAATTCCGGGACAGGGTCGTTCTGGGGCCAACGTCCTGACTTTC.

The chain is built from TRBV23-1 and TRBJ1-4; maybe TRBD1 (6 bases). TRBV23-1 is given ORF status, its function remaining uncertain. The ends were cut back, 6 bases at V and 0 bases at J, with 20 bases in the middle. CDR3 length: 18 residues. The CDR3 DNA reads TGCGCCAGCAGCTCCGCTTGGGCAGGGGCCCCAACTAATGAAAAACTGTTTTTT. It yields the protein CASSSAWAGAPTNEKLFF.

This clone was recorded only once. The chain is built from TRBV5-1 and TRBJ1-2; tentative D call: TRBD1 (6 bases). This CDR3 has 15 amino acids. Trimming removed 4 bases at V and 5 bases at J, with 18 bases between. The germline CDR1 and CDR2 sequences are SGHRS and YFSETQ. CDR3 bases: TGCGCCAGCAGCCCGGACAGTCCCCCTTTATATGGCTACACCTTC. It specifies CASSPDSPPLYGYTF.

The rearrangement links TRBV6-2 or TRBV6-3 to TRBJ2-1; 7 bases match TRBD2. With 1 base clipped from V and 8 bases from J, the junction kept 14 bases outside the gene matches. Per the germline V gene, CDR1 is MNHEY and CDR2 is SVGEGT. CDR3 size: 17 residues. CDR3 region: CASSYFRSSGPLYEQFF. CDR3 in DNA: TGTGCCAGCAGTTACTTCCGTTCTAGCGGACCCCTTTATGAGCAGTTCTTC.

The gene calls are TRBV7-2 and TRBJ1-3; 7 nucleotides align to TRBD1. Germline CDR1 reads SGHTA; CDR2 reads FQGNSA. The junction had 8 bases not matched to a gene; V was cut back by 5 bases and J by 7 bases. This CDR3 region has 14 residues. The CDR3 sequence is CASSPRTGGNTIYF. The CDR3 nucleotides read TGTGCCAGCAGCCCTCGGACAGGTGGCAACACCATATATTTT.